This entry lists 21 T cell receptor beta chains sequenced from one sample in a study of cytomegalovirus exposure and HLA in healthy donors (dated by TCRdb to about 2017). Library creation used the immunoSEQ multiplex PCR assay. The multiplex PCR relied on a mix of 60 forward primers for TCR Vbeta segments and 13 reverse primers for TCR Jbeta segments. TCRdb provides this immuneACCESS table in a form limited to in-frame rearrangements. Some clones are lacking; in checked studies, under half of them reflect an unresolved V gene, and why the rest are absent is not known. This sample holds 130,000 to 150,000 clones; approximately 80% were observed only once. The ten largest make up roughly 4.9% of the sample. Sequenced: PBMCs. These receptors were taken from a woman between 50 and 59 years old in good health and CMV-seronegative.

The chain joins TRBV14 to TRBJ2-6, with 7 bases lining up with TRBD1. The CDR3 loop spans 18 amino acids. V shed 4 bases and J 2 bases; nucleotides not matched to a gene: 11. CDR1 is SGHDN and CDR2 is FVKESK in the germline V gene. CDR3 DNA sequence: TGTGCCAGCAGCCGCTTAGACAGGGCTTCCGCTGGGGCCAACGTCCTGACTTTC. This codes for CASSRLDRASAGANVLTF.

The chain recombines TRBV4-3 with TRBJ1-3; the D gene is possibly TRBD1 (5 bases). The CDR3 sequence is 15 residues long. Per the germline V gene, CDR1 is LGHNA and CDR2 is YSLEER. Trimming left V 0 bases short and J 1 base short, with 7 bases between. CDR3 coding DNA: TGCGCCAGCAGCCAAGACAGGGTGTCTGGAAACACCATATATTTT. The encoded protein is CASSQDRVSGNTIYF.

There are a few counts of this clone. The V call is TRBV18, the J call TRBJ2-2, with 7 bases aligning to TRBD1. The length of the CDR3 is 15 residues. J gave up 0 bases and V 4 bases, and 2 bases lay outside the gene matches. Germline CDR1 is KGHSH and CDR2 is LQKENI. DNA of the CDR3: TGTGCCAGCTCACAGACAGGGACGAACACCGGGGAGCTGTTTTTT. Its translation is CASSQTGTNTGELFF.

The chain combines TRBV19 with TRBJ1-2, with D tentatively TRBD1 (6 bases). The CDR3 is made up of 15 amino acids. CDR1 LNHDA and CDR2 SQIVND come from the germline V gene (reference sequence). The V and J ends lost 6 bases and 1 base respectively, with 15 bases between them. CDR3 DNA sequence: TGTGCCAGTAGGACTTCAGGGGCCGGTAACTATGGCTACACCTTC. This encodes CASRTSGAGNYGYTF.

The rearrangement uses TRBV7-9 and TRBJ2-4; D perhaps matches TRBD2 (6 bases). This CDR3 has 14 amino acids. Germline V gene data show CDR1 as SEHNR and CDR2 as FQNEAQ (reference sequence). Trimming stripped 3 bases from V and 6 bases from J, with 12 bases between. The CDR3 sequence: CASSFSGTVNIQYF. Written as DNA, the CDR3 is TGTGCCAGCAGCTTTAGCGGAACAGTAAACATTCAGTACTTC.

The rearrangement links TRBV7-9 to TRBJ2-3; TRBD2 matches 9 bases. V shed 3 bases and J 4 bases; nucleotides not matched to a gene: 5. This CDR3 has 15 amino acids. Germline CDR1 SEHNR, CDR2 FQNEAQ (reference sequence). The CDR3 DNA reads as TGTGCCAGCAGCTTTGGCGGGGGGGCAGCAGATACGCAGTATTTT. It is translated as CASSFGGGAADTQYF.

CDR3 region: CASSWRNNYGYTF. Written as DNA, the CDR3 is TGTGCCAGCAGTTGGAGAAATAACTATGGCTACACCTTC. V usage is TRBV6-1 and J usage is TRBJ1-2, with D unclear. The CDR3 sequence is 13 residues long. The germline CDR1 and CDR2 sequences are MNHNS and SASEGT. V lost 5 bases to trimming and J lost 1 base, with 8 bases between them.

The chain links TRBV18 to TRBJ2-1, with a weak D call TRBD2 (6 bases). The CDR3 sequence is 18 residues long. V was trimmed by 3 bases and J by 0 bases, leaving 18 bases between them. Germline V gives CDR1 KGHSH, CDR2 LQKENI. Written as DNA, the CDR3 is TGTGCCAGCTCACCGAGGGACGGGGGATCAAGCTCCTACAATGAGCAGTTCTTC. This sequence encodes CASSPRDGGSSSYNEQFF.

The chain combines TRBV6-4 with TRBJ1-4; 7 nucleotides match TRBD1. The ends lost 8 bases at V and 5 bases at J; junction bases unmatched: 11. This CDR3 has 15 residues. Germline values: CDR1 MRHNA, CDR2 SNTAGT. DNA for the CDR3: TGTGCCAGCCGATTCGAACAGGGGATGAATGAAAAACTGTTTTTT. Its translation: CASRFEQGMNEKLFF.

This chain connects TRBV14 to TRBJ2-3; TRBD1 aligns across 9 bases. This CDR3 region has 18 residues. Germline V lookup: CDR1 SGHDN, CDR2 FVKESK. With V trimmed by 3 bases and J by 0 bases, 10 bases remained unmatched. CDR3 DNA: TGTGCCAGCAGCCATCTCCGACAGGGGGTTATTAGCACAGATACGCAGTATTTT. Translation gives CASSHLRQGVISTDTQYF.

This chain joins TRBV4-1 and TRBJ2-4; a weak D match, TRBD2 (6 bases). This CDR3 region has 14 residues. V was clipped by 2 bases and J by 4 bases, with 9 bases between them. Germline V gene sequence: CDR1 MGHRA, CDR2 YSYEKL. Here the CDR3 DNA reads TGCGCCAGCAGCCAACCCGGGACTAAAAACATTCAGTACTTC. Translated: CASSQPGTKNIQYF.

The J gene is TRBJ2-7, the V gene TRBV29-1, with 8 bases aligning to TRBD1. Trimming took 4 bases from V and 0 from J; bases not matched to a gene: 5. Germline CDR1 SQVTM, CDR2 ANQGSEA. This CDR3 is built from 14 residues. CDR3 in amino acids: CSVARQGSSYEQYF. The CDR3 DNA reads as TGCAGCGTTGCCCGACAGGGGAGCTCCTACGAGCAGTACTTC.

V is TRBV29-1 and J is TRBJ2-1, with 9 bases matching TRBD1. Unmatched junction bases numbered 15, after V lost 6 bases and J lost 9 bases. The V gene's germline CDR1 is SQVTM and CDR2 ANQGSEA. The CDR3 length is 15 residues. CDR3 sequence: CSVSPGQGTGGEQFF. The DNA of the CDR3 is TGCAGCGTCTCTCCGGGACAGGGAACCGGTGGTGAGCAGTTCTTC.

This chain uses TRBV7-2 with TRBJ1-2, with D unclear. The V and J ends lost 5 bases and 3 bases respectively, with 13 bases between them. Germline CDR1 and CDR2: SGHTA and FQGNSA. This CDR3 is 14 amino acids long. CDR3 DNA: TGTGCCAGCAGCCTTTCACGGGTCGACTATGGCTACACCTTC. Translation gives CASSLSRVDYGYTF.

The chain is built from TRBV6-5 and TRBJ1-5; 7 positions match TRBD1. This CDR3 comprises 15 residues. CDR1 and CDR2 (germline): MNHEY, SVGAGI. V shed 0 bases and J 8 bases; nucleotides not matched to a gene: 7. This CDR3 reads CASSYSGQTPKPQHF. The CDR3 DNA follows: TGTGCCAGCAGTTACTCGGGACAGACACCGAAGCCCCAGCATTTT.

This clone occurred a few times. The chain has TRBV28 and TRBJ2-5; 7 positions agree with TRBD1. With the DNA end fitting TRBJ2-7 better, the J assignment may be wrong. This CDR3 is built from 15 residues. In germline, CDR1 is MDHEN, CDR2 SYDVKM. CDR3 sequence: CASSPTGQTSYEQYF. The CDR3 DNA reads as TGTGCCAGCAGTCCAACGGGACAGACCTCCTACGAGCAGTACTTC.

V and J are TRBV6-1 and TRBJ2-7; 9 bases map to TRBD1. The CDR3 is made up of 15 amino acids. J was trimmed by 2 bases and V by 8 bases; bases with no gene match: 10. Germline lookup yields CDR1 MNHNS and CDR2 SASEGT. The CDR3: CASRTRDRAAYEQYF. DNA of the CDR3: TGTGCCAGCCGGACACGGGACAGGGCAGCCTACGAGCAGTACTTC.

About this clone itself: The junction and the germline gene differ at one end; a read error may be behind it. The chain has TRBV7-9 and TRBJ2-2, with a tentative D call TRBD1 (6 bases). From germline, CDR1 is SEHNR and CDR2 FQNEAQ (reference sequence). The CDR3 spans 16 residues. The CDR3 loop is CSSPRNRDMNTGELFF. The DNA for the CDR3 is TGTTCCAGCCCTCGTAACCGGGACATGAACACCGGGGAGCTGTTTTTT.

Comment on this clone: A junction end diverges from the germline sequence, so it may reflect a read error. The rearrangement links TRBV7-7 to TRBJ1-2, with 8 bases lining up with TRBD1. Germline CDR1 is SSHAT and CDR2 is FNYEAQ (reference sequence). This CDR3 comprises 19 residues. The DNA for the CDR3 is TGTGCTAGCAGCCTTCACCAACCCTTATTGGGACAGGCAAATGAAGGCTACACCTTC. Its protein is CASSLHQPLLGQANEGYTF.

This chain joins TRBV9 and TRBJ1-1; 7 nucleotides align to TRBD1. The ends lost 3 bases at V and 4 bases at J; junction bases unmatched: 12. Germline V gene data show CDR1 as SGDLS and CDR2 as YYNGEE. The CDR3 consists of 16 residues. The CDR3 here is CASSGPTGSGGTEAFF. CDR3 DNA: TGTGCCAGCAGCGGACCGACAGGGAGTGGGGGCACTGAAGCTTTCTTT.

The V call is TRBV9, the J call TRBJ2-1; D unresolved. Trimming took off 0 bases at V and 8 bases at J, with 6 bases between the two ends. This CDR3 comprises 12 residues. Germline V gene lookup returns CDR1 SGDLS and CDR2 YYNGEE. For the CDR3, the DNA is TGTGCCAGCAGCGTAGAAGGAGATGAGCAGTTCTTC. Translating gives CASSVEGDEQFF.